This T cell receptor (beta chain) appears in the sequencing data of a study of blood T cell repertoires in COVID-19. At the level of the study: PBMCs, B-cell-depleted T cells, or T cells provided the cDNA or gDNA that made up the material.

Methods used by the authors: Counts of nucleated cells, estimated from reference gene primer amplification, were obtained. Sequencing was performed with immunoSEQ multiplex PCR; in TCRdb, only in-frame clones are kept and a portion is missing. From that table come the V and J calls and clone size; the DNA was used to work out D and trimming. Of 150,000 to 200,000 clones in the sample, approximately 90% were seen once. Trimming pared 0 bases from V and 4 bases from J, leaving 13 bases between. The germline V gene has CDR1 MNHEY and CDR2 SVGAGI. This CDR3 is 16 amino acids long. Sequenced input: peripheral blood. This rearrangement joins TRBV6-5 to TRBJ2-1; D call uncertain. This clonotype was sampled from a man aged 45-60 years with acute or convalescent COVID-19. CDR3 loop: CASSYSIGEVYNEQFF. The CDR3 DNA sequence: TGTGCCAGCAGTTACTCAATAGGAGAAGTTTACAATGAGCAGTTCTTC.